The 26 T cell receptor beta chains given below trace back to one sample, sequenced in a study of blood T cells in healthy people across ages. The second PCR ran about 6 to 12 cycles with a sample-barcoded 5' primer and J-beta primers. TCRdb used MiXCR to reprocess the 5' RACE reads, holding one entry per CDR3 protein. The repertoire includes 650,000 to 700,000 distinct CDR3 sequences, under 65% of them detected once, and about 14% sits in the top ten. Source material: blood. The receptors were gathered from an elderly woman in good health.

About this clonotype: Compared with germline, one end of the junction differs, possibly owing to a read error. The chain links TRBV7-7 to TRBJ2-1, with a tentative D call TRBD2 (6 bases). Germline V gene sequence: CDR1 SSHAT, CDR2 FNYEAQ (reference sequence). CDR3 size: 19 residues. CDR3: CASSLLLAGGDLEYNEQFF. CDR3 bases: TGTGCTAGCAGCTTACTACTAGCAGGAGGGGATTTGGAATACAATGAGCAGTTCTTC.

This clonotype has just a few counts. J is TRBJ1-4 and V is TRBV7-2; possible D gene TRBD1, 5 bases. The V gene's germline CDR1 is SGHTA and CDR2 FQGNSA. This CDR3 region has 15 residues. Between the trimmed V and J ends, which lost 4 bases and 8 bases, there was a span of 17 bases. The CDR3 here is CASSSRGGVEEKLFF. CDR3 sequence (DNA): TGTGCCAGCAGCTCGAGGGGAGGGGTGGAGGAAAAACTGTTTTTT.

This chain uses TRBV7-9 with TRBJ1-4; 9 nucleotides line up with TRBD1. The length of the CDR3 is 15 residues. Germline CDR1 SEHNR, CDR2 FQNEAQ (reference sequence). The trim removed 3 bases at V and 8 bases at J, leaving 7 bases unmatched. The CDR3 DNA reads as TGTGCCAGCAGCTTCAACCGGGACAGGGAGGAAAAACTGTTTTTT. Translated, it gives CASSFNRDREEKLFF.

This clonotype has just a few counts. V and J are TRBV12-3 or TRBV12-4 and TRBJ1-1; 7 bases line up with TRBD1. V lost 6 bases and J lost 5; bases outside the gene matches: 6. The CDR3 runs 13 residues. The CDR3 region is CASSHTGVTEAFF. CDR3 nucleotide sequence: TGTGCCAGCAGCCACACAGGGGTAACTGAAGCTTTCTTT.

The gene calls are TRBV29-1 and TRBJ1-4, with no clear D. The CDR3 contains 17 residues. V dropped 2 bases and J dropped 0 bases, with 16 bases sitting between them. Germline loops: CDR1 SQVTM, CDR2 ANQGSEA. CDR3 DNA: TGCAGCGTTGAACGTCAGGAGGGTAGTGCAACTAATGAAAAACTGTTTTTT. It translates to CSVERQEGSATNEKLFF.

The gene calls are TRBV10-3 and TRBJ2-5; the D gene could be TRBD1 or TRBD2 (6 bases each). The J call is uncertain, as TRBJ2-7 better fits the DNA end. The germline CDR1 and CDR2 sequences are ENHRY and SYGVKD. The CDR3 has 14 residues. This chain's CDR3 is CAIRTTGTGVEQYF. The CDR3 DNA reads TGTGCCATCAGGACCACAGGGACGGGGGTCGAGCAGTACTTC.

The chain links TRBV5-5 to TRBJ2-1; D possibly uses TRBD1 or TRBD2 (5 bases each). The V gene lost 5 bases and the J gene lost 4 bases, with 10 bases spanning the gap. The germline CDR1 and CDR2 sequences are SGHKS and YYEKEE (reference sequence). CDR3 length: 13 residues. The DNA for the CDR3 is TGTGCCAGCAGGCAGGGAGCTTACAATGAGCAGTTCTTC. Translation gives CASRQGAYNEQFF.

This chain joins TRBV30 and TRBJ2-1, with D possibly matching TRBD1 (5 bases). Trimming removed 0 bases at V and 13 bases at J, with 10 bases between. This CDR3 spans 11 amino acids. Germline assignment: CDR1 GTSNPN and CDR2 SVGIG (reference sequence). CDR3 sequence reads: CAWSVDMPQFF. In DNA form, the CDR3 reads TGTGCCTGGAGTGTGGACATGCCCCAGTTCTTC.

This clonotype was observed a handful of times. J is TRBJ2-1 and V is TRBV4-1; TRBD2 is a possible D gene (7 bases). The CDR3 consists of 13 residues. The germline CDR1 and CDR2 sequences are MGHRA and YSYEKL. Deletions cut 7 bases from V and 6 bases from J, with 13 bases between. The CDR3 bases are TGCGCCAGCATAGGGGGGGCCACCAATGAGCAGTTCTTC. Translation gives CASIGGATNEQFF.

The V and J genes are TRBV20-1 and TRBJ2-1, with D tentatively TRBD2 (7 bases). This CDR3 region has 13 residues. V was cut by 5 bases and J by 5 bases, with 13 bases left in between. Germline CDR1 and CDR2: DFQATT and SNEGSKA (reference sequence). As DNA, the CDR3 is TGCAGTGCTCTACGGGGGGCGGACAATGAGCAGTTCTTC. It specifies CSALRGADNEQFF.

CDR3 bases: TGCAGTGCTATTGACAGGGGCTTAAACACAGATACGCAGTATTTT. Protein sequence: CSAIDRGLNTDTQYF. The rearrangement joins TRBV20-1 to TRBJ2-3; 8 bases are shared with TRBD1. Germline values: CDR1 DFQATT, CDR2 SNEGSKA (reference sequence). The trim removed 4 bases at V and 2 bases at J, leaving 8 bases unmatched. This CDR3 comprises 15 residues.

The rearrangement uses TRBV3-1 and TRBJ2-7; a possible D gene is TRBD1 (6 bases). The V end was cut by 0 bases, the J end by 5 bases, with 11 bases between. CDR3 size: 14 residues. Germline lookup yields CDR1 LGHDT and CDR2 YNNKEL (reference sequence). CDR3 nucleotide sequence: TGTGCCAGCAGCCAAGAAGGGGGAGCGGACGAGCAGTACTTC. It yields the protein CASSQEGGADEQYF.

There are many counts of this clonotype. The chain is built from TRBV30 and TRBJ2-1; TRBD2 agrees at 7 bases. The germline V gene encodes CDR1 GTSNPN and CDR2 SVGIG (reference sequence). The V gene end was trimmed by 1 base and the J gene end by 1 base; junction bases not matched to a gene: 7. The CDR3 runs to 16 residues. As DNA, the CDR3 is TGTGCCTGGAGTGCCCTGGGCGGGAGTTCCTACAATGAGCAGTTCTTC. It encodes CAWSALGGSSYNEQFF. Complete variable domain (other parts from reference TRBV30 and TRBJ2-1): SQTIHQWPATLVQPVGSPLSLECTVEGTSNPNLYWYRQAAGRGLQLLFYSVGIGQISSEVPQNLSASRPQDRQFILSSKKLLLSDSGFYLCAWSALGGSSYNEQFFGPGTRLTVL.

The V gene is TRBV3-1, the J gene TRBJ2-1; D ambiguous. CDR1 and CDR2 from the germline V gene are LGHDT and YNNKEL (reference sequence). V lost 2 bases and J 10 bases, leaving 12 bases between the germline ends. The length of the CDR3 is 13 residues. The CDR3 region is CASSQLGPYEQFF. CDR3 nucleotides: TGTGCCAGCAGCCAATTGGGCCCCTACGAGCAGTTCTTC.

This chain links TRBV9 with TRBJ1-5; D gene unclear. Germline V gene lookup returns CDR1 SGDLS and CDR2 YYNGEE. V dropped 2 bases and J dropped 0 bases, with 6 bases sitting between them. The CDR3 has 14 amino acids. The DNA for the CDR3 is TGTGCCAGCAGCGTTGGGAATAGCAATCAGCCCCAGCATTTT. As protein: CASSVGNSNQPQHF.

This clonotype was picked up a small number of times. This chain links TRBV6-5 with TRBJ2-2; 11 bases map to TRBD2. The CDR3 sequence is 16 residues long. Germline V gene lookup returns CDR1 MNHEY and CDR2 SVGAGI. With 8 bases clipped from V and 3 bases from J, the junction kept 8 bases outside the gene matches. CDR3 sequence (DNA): TGTGCCAGCCGGCCTAGCGGGGGGAAGTACACCGGGGAGCTGTTTTTT. It specifies CASRPSGGKYTGELFF.

The chain employs TRBV5-1 and TRBJ2-1; TRBD2 might be the D (5 bases). V gave up 4 bases and J gave up 2 bases, with 13 bases separating them. This CDR3 has 15 residues. Germline V gene data show CDR1 as SGHRS and CDR2 as YFSETQ. CDR3: CASSRTGSPYNEQFF. CDR3 nucleotide sequence: TGCGCCAGCAGCCGTACTGGGAGCCCCTACAATGAGCAGTTCTTC. Filled out from reference TRBV5-1 and TRBJ2-1, the complete variable domain reads KAGVTQTPRYLIKTRGQQVTLSCSPISGHRSVSWYQQTPGQGLQFLFEYFSETQRNKGNFPGRFSGRQFSNSRSEMNVSTLELGDSALYLCASSRTGSPYNEQFFGPGTRLTVL.

This sequence joins TRBV10-3 and TRBJ2-2; the match to TRBD1 covers 9 bases. Germline V gene lookup returns CDR1 ENHRY and CDR2 SYGVKD. CDR3 length equals 16 residues. The J segment lost 2 bases and the V segment lost 2 bases, leaving 3 bases of the junction unmatched. The CDR3 DNA sequence: TGTGCCATCAGTGAGCCGGGACAGGGAAACACCGGGGAGCTGTTTTTT. The encoded protein is CAISEPGQGNTGELFF.

This chain connects TRBV5-1 to TRBJ2-6, with TRBD2 as a possible D gene (6 bases). This CDR3 is 14 amino acids long. V gave up 7 bases and J gave up 2 bases, with 10 bases separating them. Germline V gene data show CDR1 as SGHRS and CDR2 as YFSETQ. The CDR3 DNA reads as TGCGCCAGCCTAGCGACGGCTGGGGCCAACGTCCTGACTTTC. Translation: CASLATAGANVLTF.

There are many counts of this clonotype. The chain combines TRBV5-1 with TRBJ2-1, with 9 bases that match TRBD2. The V segment lost 4 bases and the J segment 4 bases; nucleotides outside the gene matches: 9. The CDR3 extends over 16 amino acids. Germline loops: CDR1 SGHRS, CDR2 YFSETQ. CDR3 sequence reads: CASSISTSGPYNEQFF. CDR3 DNA: TGCGCCAGCAGCATCTCGACTAGCGGACCGTACAATGAGCAGTTCTTC.

The rearrangement uses TRBV3-1 and TRBJ2-7; D is uncertain. From germline, CDR1 is LGHDT and CDR2 YNNKEL (reference sequence). V was cut by 1 base and J by 2 bases, with 6 bases left in between. This CDR3 has 13 residues. CDR3 protein: CASSQVATYEQYF. DNA of the CDR3: TGTGCCAGCAGCCAAGTTGCGACCTACGAGCAGTACTTC.

This clonotype was seen more than once but under ten times. This chain uses TRBV7-9 with TRBJ2-1; 7 nucleotides match TRBD1. V was clipped by 4 bases and J by 5 bases; unmatched bases: 11. The CDR3 runs 16 residues. Germline V gene data show CDR1 as SEHNR and CDR2 as FQNEAQ (reference sequence). The CDR3 protein is CASSSIPGQVNNEQFF. CDR3 nucleotides: TGTGCCAGCAGCTCAATACCTGGACAGGTGAACAATGAGCAGTTCTTC.

This clonotype has just a few counts. CDR3 coding DNA: TGTGCCAGCAGCCAACAGCGGGGGCTCACAGATACGCAGTATTTT. Translation: CASSQQRGLTDTQYF. This chain links TRBV3-1 with TRBJ2-3, with 8 nucleotides matching TRBD2. Germline V gives CDR1 LGHDT, CDR2 YNNKEL (reference sequence). This CDR3 is 15 amino acids long. The V and J ends lost 2 bases and 2 bases, in that order; junction bases with no gene match: 3.

Turning to this clonotype: An end of the junction does not agree with germline; a read error may underlie this. The V call is TRBV7-7, the J call TRBJ2-5, with D uncertain. Per germline, CDR1 SSHAT and CDR2 FNYEAQ (reference sequence). This CDR3 is built from 15 residues. In nucleotides, the CDR3 is TGTGCTAGCAGCTTAGTAGGGTCGGACCAAGAGACCCAGTACTTC. This sequence encodes CASSLVGSDQETQYF.

This clonotype was counted at least ten times. This chain links TRBV12-3 or TRBV12-4 with TRBJ2-1, with D unclear. V was clipped by 4 bases and J by 0 bases, with 10 bases between them. The CDR3 has 15 residues. This CDR3 is CASSSGDSSYNEQFF. In DNA form, the CDR3 reads TGTGCCAGCAGTTCCGGAGATAGCTCCTACAATGAGCAGTTCTTC.

As regards this clonotype: A read error is possible here, since a much larger clone lies one base away. The rearrangement links TRBV7-8 to TRBJ2-5; TRBD2 is a possible D gene (6 bases). CDR1 SGHVS and CDR2 FQNEAQ come from the germline V gene. The ends were cut back, 2 bases at V and 3 bases at J, with 13 bases in the middle. The CDR3 sequence is 15 residues long. CDR3 nucleotides: TGTGCCAGCAGCTTAATTGTCTCGGGGGAAGAGACCCAGTACTTC. This encodes CASSLIVSGEETQYF. Combining the CDR3 with reference TRBV7-8 and TRBJ2-5 gives the whole variable domain GAGVSQSPRYKVAKRGQDVALRCDPISGHVSLFWYQQALGQGPEFLTYFQNEAQLDKSGLPSDRFFAERPEGSVSTLKIQRTQQEDSAVYLCASSLIVSGEETQYFGPGTRLLVL.